The following is a T cell receptor beta chain sequence with its context. Source study methods: Estimates of nucleated cell counts were drawn from the amplification of reference gene primers. Sequenced by immunoSEQ multiplex PCR; TCRdb stores in-frame clones only, minus some. The D gene and trimming were derived from the DNA, and the V and J assignments and clone size from that table. The table has about 240,000 clones, around 87% seen once. Germline V CDR1 and CDR2: MNHEY, SMNVEV (reference sequence). V was pared by 5 bases and J by 8 bases, with 9 bases of the junction left unmatched. This CDR3 is built from 14 residues. This record comes from a study of blood T cell repertoires in COVID-19. Study-level background: Acute and convalescent COVID-19 samples came from the United States, Italy and Spain. T cells, B-cell-depleted T cells, or PBMCs provided the cDNA or gDNA that served as material.

The chain couples TRBV27 to TRBJ2-4; 7 nucleotides line up with TRBD1. The specimen was peripheral blood. This clonotype originated in a man aged 55 to 70 who had recovered from COVID-19. This CDR3 is CASSPRQGRDIQYF. CDR3 sequence (DNA): TGTGCCAGCAGTCCGCGACAGGGTAGGGACATTCAGTACTTC.